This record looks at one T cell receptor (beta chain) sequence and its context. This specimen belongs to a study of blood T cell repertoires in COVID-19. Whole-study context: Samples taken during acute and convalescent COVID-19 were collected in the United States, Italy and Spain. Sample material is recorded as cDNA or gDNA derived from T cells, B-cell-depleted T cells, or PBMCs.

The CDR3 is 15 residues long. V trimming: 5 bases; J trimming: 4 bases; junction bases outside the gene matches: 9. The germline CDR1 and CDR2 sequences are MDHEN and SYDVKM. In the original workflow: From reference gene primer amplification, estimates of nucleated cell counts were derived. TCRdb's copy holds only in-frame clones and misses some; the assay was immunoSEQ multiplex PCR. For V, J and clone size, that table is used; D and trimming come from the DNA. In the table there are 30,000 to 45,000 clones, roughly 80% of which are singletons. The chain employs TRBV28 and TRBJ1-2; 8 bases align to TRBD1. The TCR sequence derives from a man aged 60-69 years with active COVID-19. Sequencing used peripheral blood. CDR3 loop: CASSPVGTGTYGYTF. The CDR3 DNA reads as TGTGCCAGCAGTCCCGTCGGGACAGGAACCTATGGCTACACCTTC.